This is a list of T cell receptor beta chains from one sample in a study of blood T cell repertoires in COVID-19. Produced via immunoSEQ multiplex PCR; TCRdb's table is partial and in-frame only. There are about 270,000 clones in the sample; around 90% occur only once, and under 4.5% lies in the top ten. Sequencing used peripheral blood. The receptors come from a man between 60 and 75 years old who had recovered from COVID-19. CDR3s include the opening cysteine and the closing phenylalanine or tryptophan. D genes are given only for firm matches. Rows may omit the clone size; those that give it use once, few, many or a size class.

d_call: -
v_call: TRBV24-1
cdr3_length: 14
j_call: TRBJ2-3
clone_size: -
cdr3_aa: CATSVEGGTDTQYF
cdr3_nt: TGTGCCACCAGTGTTGAGGGGGGGACAGATACGCAGTATTTT

d_call: TRBD1
v_call: TRBV11-2
cdr3_length: 19
j_call: TRBJ2-7
clone_size: -
cdr3_aa: CASSLGTTGGTSRPYEQYF
cdr3_nt: TGTGCCAGCAGCTTAGGGACGACAGGGGGTACCAGCAGACCCTACGAGCAGTACTTC

d_call: TRBD1
v_call: TRBV9
cdr3_length: 18
j_call: TRBJ2-7
clone_size: -
cdr3_aa: CASSVVRTGPRITYEQYF
cdr3_nt: TGTGCCAGCAGCGTAGTGCGGACAGGGCCTAGAATTACCTACGAGCAGTACTTC

d_call: -
v_call: TRBV12-3/TRBV12-4
cdr3_length: 13
j_call: TRBJ1-2
clone_size: -
cdr3_aa: CASSGGSRYGYTF
cdr3_nt: TGTGCCAGCAGTGGAGGCTCCCGCTATGGCTACACCTTC

d_call: TRBD1
v_call: TRBV6-5
cdr3_length: 14
j_call: TRBJ2-1
clone_size: -
cdr3_aa: CASGGQISYNEQFF
cdr3_nt: TGTGCCAGCGGGGGACAGATCTCCTACAATGAGCAGTTCTTC

d_call: -
v_call: TRBV24-1
cdr3_length: 12
j_call: TRBJ2-3
clone_size: -
cdr3_aa: CATRDLTDTQYF
cdr3_nt: TGTGCCACCAGGGATCTCACAGATACGCAGTATTTT

d_call: TRBD1
v_call: TRBV7-8
cdr3_length: 14
j_call: TRBJ2-3
clone_size: -
cdr3_aa: CASSVTGVSDTQYF
cdr3_nt: TGTGCCAGCAGCGTGACAGGGGTGTCCGATACGCAGTATTTT

d_call: TRBD1
v_call: TRBV9
cdr3_length: 16
j_call: TRBJ2-2
clone_size: -
cdr3_aa: CASSIRDRAYTGELFF
cdr3_nt: TGTGCCAGCAGCATCCGGGACAGGGCCTACACCGGGGAGCTGTTTTTT

d_call: -
v_call: TRBV19
cdr3_length: 13
j_call: TRBJ1-2
clone_size: -
cdr3_aa: CASSIDRNYGYTF
cdr3_nt: TGTGCCAGTAGTATCGACAGGAACTATGGCTACACCTTC

d_call: TRBD2
v_call: TRBV2
cdr3_length: 12
j_call: TRBJ2-5
clone_size: -
cdr3_aa: CASGGVWETQYF
cdr3_nt: TGTGCCAGCGGGGGGGTTTGGGAGACCCAGTACTTC

d_call: -
v_call: TRBV7-3
cdr3_length: 17
j_call: TRBJ2-6
clone_size: once
cdr3_aa: CASSLLQGSAGANVLTF
cdr3_nt: TGTGCCAGCAGCTTACTACAGGGTTCAGCTGGGGCCAACGTCCTGACTTTC

d_call: -
v_call: TRBV29-1
cdr3_length: 14
j_call: TRBJ2-2
clone_size: -
cdr3_aa: CSGYREPNTGELFF
cdr3_nt: TGCAGCGGATACAGGGAACCGAACACCGGGGAGCTGTTTTTT

d_call: TRBD2
v_call: TRBV6-2/TRBV6-3
cdr3_length: 18
j_call: TRBJ2-1
clone_size: -
cdr3_aa: CASSYEGTSGRPHNEQFF
cdr3_nt: TGTGCCAGCAGTTACGAGGGGACTAGCGGGCGGCCACACAATGAGCAGTTCTTC

d_call: -
v_call: TRBV2
cdr3_length: 12
j_call: TRBJ2-7
clone_size: few
cdr3_aa: CASRTGNYEQYF
cdr3_nt: TGTGCCAGCAGGACCGGGAACTACGAGCAGTACTTC

d_call: -
v_call: TRBV21-1
cdr3_length: 14
j_call: TRBJ2-7
clone_size: -
cdr3_aa: CASSIEGGSDEQYF
cdr3_nt: TGTGCCAGCAGCATAGAAGGGGGCAGCGACGAGCAGTACTTC

d_call: -
v_call: TRBV5-1
cdr3_length: 14
j_call: TRBJ1-6
clone_size: few
cdr3_aa: CASSQGIYNSPLHF
cdr3_nt: TGCGCCAGCAGCCAGGGTATCTATAATTCACCCCTCCACTTT

d_call: TRBD1
v_call: TRBV15
cdr3_length: 15
j_call: TRBJ1-6
clone_size: once
cdr3_aa: CATSLRGTANSPLHF
cdr3_nt: TGTGCCACCAGCCTCAGGGGGACAGCTAATTCACCCCTCCACTTT

d_call: TRBD1
v_call: TRBV5-1
cdr3_length: 16
j_call: TRBJ1-3
clone_size: -
cdr3_aa: CASSRDSPFSGNTIYF
cdr3_nt: TGCGCCAGCAGCCGGGACAGCCCCTTCTCTGGAAACACCATATATTTT

d_call: -
v_call: TRBV19
cdr3_length: 12
j_call: TRBJ1-1
clone_size: once
cdr3_aa: CATLQGYTEAFF
cdr3_nt: TGTGCCACCCTCCAGGGGTACACTGAAGCTTTCTTT

d_call: TRBD2
v_call: TRBV7-9
cdr3_length: 16
j_call: TRBJ2-7
clone_size: -
cdr3_aa: CASSLMGLAETYEQYF
cdr3_nt: TGTGCCAGCAGCTTAATGGGACTAGCGGAGACCTACGAGCAGTACTTC

d_call: -
v_call: TRBV11-2
cdr3_length: 14
j_call: TRBJ1-1
clone_size: -
cdr3_aa: CASSLGVRGTEAFF
cdr3_nt: TGTGCCAGCAGCTTAGGGGTAAGGGGCACTGAAGCTTTCTTT

d_call: -
v_call: TRBV27
cdr3_length: 11
j_call: TRBJ1-2
clone_size: -
cdr3_aa: CAIETGPGYTF
cdr3_nt: TGTGCCATCGAGACAGGTCCTGGCTACACCTTC

d_call: -
v_call: TRBV19
cdr3_length: 13
j_call: TRBJ1-1
clone_size: -
cdr3_aa: CASSSGQNTEAFF
cdr3_nt: TGTGCCAGTAGTAGCGGACAGAACACTGAAGCTTTCTTT

d_call: -
v_call: TRBV3-1/TRBV3-2
cdr3_length: 14
j_call: TRBJ1-4
clone_size: -
cdr3_aa: CASSQVQGLKKLFF
cdr3_nt: TGTGCCAGCAGCCAAGTACAGGGCCTCAAAAAACTGTTTTTT

d_call: -
v_call: TRBV19
cdr3_length: 15
j_call: TRBJ2-7
clone_size: once
cdr3_aa: CASSIDRSTGVKQYF
cdr3_nt: TGTGCCAGTAGTATAGATCGGAGTACGGGGGTTAAGCAGTACTTC

d_call: -
v_call: TRBV5-1
cdr3_length: 14
j_call: TRBJ1-2
clone_size: -
cdr3_aa: CATSELGGDYGYTF
cdr3_nt: TGCGCCACCTCCGAGTTGGGGGGAGACTATGGCTACACCTTC

d_call: -
v_call: TRBV3-1/TRBV3-2
cdr3_length: 13
j_call: TRBJ1-4
clone_size: -
cdr3_aa: CASSQERNEKLFF
cdr3_nt: TGTGCCAGCAGCCAAGAACGGAATGAAAAACTGTTTTTT

d_call: -
v_call: TRBV1
cdr3_length: 19
j_call: TRBJ2-1
clone_size: -
cdr3_aa: CTSSQDFSGCGGLYNEQFF
cdr3_nt: TGCACCAGCAGCCAAGATTTTTCAGGGTGTGGGGGCCTCTACAATGAGCAGTTCTTC

d_call: -
v_call: TRBV2
cdr3_length: 19
j_call: TRBJ2-5
clone_size: -
cdr3_aa: CASSVSRDPRRVYQETQYF
cdr3_nt: TGTGCCAGCAGTGTCTCGAGAGACCCCAGGCGGGTCTACCAAGAGACCCAGTACTTC

d_call: TRBD1
v_call: TRBV7-3
cdr3_length: 16
j_call: TRBJ2-2
clone_size: -
cdr3_aa: CASSAAGTGTTGELFF
cdr3_nt: TGTGCCAGCAGCGCCGCCGGGACAGGAACTACCGGGGAGCTGTTTTTT

d_call: TRBD1
v_call: TRBV7-9
cdr3_length: 15
j_call: TRBJ1-1
clone_size: -
cdr3_aa: CASRSDRGMNTEAFF
cdr3_nt: TGTGCCAGCAGGTCGGACAGGGGAATGAACACTGAAGCTTTCTTT

d_call: TRBD1
v_call: TRBV25-1
cdr3_length: 14
j_call: TRBJ2-3
clone_size: -
cdr3_aa: CASSETGGRDTQYF
cdr3_nt: TGTGCCAGCAGTGAAACAGGGGGTCGAGATACGCAGTATTTT